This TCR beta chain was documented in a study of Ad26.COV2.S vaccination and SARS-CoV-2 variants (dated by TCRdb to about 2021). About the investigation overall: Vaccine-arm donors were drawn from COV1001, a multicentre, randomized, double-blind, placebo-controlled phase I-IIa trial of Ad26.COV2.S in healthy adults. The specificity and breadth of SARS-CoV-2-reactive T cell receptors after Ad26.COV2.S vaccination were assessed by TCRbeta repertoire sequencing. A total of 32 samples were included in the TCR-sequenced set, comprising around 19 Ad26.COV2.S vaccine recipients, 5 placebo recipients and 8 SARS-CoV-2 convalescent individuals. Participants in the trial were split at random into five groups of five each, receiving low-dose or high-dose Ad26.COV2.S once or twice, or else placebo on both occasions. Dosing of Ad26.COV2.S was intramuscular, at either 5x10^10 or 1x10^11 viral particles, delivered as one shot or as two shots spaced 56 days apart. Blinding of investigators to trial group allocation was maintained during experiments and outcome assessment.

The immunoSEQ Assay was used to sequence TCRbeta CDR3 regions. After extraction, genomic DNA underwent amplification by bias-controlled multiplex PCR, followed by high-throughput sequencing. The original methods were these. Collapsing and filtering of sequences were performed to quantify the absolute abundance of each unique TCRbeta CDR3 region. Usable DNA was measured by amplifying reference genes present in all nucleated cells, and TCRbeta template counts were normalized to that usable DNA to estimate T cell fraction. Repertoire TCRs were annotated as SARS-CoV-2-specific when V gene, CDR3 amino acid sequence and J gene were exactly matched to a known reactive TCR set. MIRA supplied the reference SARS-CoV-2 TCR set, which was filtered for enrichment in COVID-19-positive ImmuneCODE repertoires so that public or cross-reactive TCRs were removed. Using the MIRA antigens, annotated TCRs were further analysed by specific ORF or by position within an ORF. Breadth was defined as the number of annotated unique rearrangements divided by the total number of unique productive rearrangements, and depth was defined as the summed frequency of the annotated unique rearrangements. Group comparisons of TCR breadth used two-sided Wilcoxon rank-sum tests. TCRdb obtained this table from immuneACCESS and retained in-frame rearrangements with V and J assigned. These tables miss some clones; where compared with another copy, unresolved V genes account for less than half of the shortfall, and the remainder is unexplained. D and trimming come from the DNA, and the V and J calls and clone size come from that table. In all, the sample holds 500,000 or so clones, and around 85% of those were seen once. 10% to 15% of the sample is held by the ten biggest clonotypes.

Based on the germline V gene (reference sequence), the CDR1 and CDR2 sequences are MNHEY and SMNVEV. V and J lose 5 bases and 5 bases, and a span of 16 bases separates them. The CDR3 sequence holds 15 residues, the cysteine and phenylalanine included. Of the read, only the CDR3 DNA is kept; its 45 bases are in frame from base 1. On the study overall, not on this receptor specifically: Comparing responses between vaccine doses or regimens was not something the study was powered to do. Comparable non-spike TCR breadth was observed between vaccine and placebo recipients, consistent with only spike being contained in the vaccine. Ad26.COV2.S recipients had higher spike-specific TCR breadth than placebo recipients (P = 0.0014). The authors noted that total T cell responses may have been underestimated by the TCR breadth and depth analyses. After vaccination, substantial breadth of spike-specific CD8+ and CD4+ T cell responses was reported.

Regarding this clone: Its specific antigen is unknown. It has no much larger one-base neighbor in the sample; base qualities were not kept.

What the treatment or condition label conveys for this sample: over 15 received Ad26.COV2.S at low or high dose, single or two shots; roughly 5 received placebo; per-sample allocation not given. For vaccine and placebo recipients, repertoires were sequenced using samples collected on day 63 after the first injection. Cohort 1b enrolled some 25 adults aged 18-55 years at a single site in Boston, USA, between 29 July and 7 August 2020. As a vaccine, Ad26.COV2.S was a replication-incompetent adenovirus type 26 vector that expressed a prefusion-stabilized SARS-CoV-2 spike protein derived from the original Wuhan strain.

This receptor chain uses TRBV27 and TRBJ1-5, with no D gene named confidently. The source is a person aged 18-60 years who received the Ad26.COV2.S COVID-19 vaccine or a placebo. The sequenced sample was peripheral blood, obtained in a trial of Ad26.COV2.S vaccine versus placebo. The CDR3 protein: CASSTLREIDQPQHF. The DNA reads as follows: TGTGCCAGCAGTACGTTACGGGAGATCGATCAGCCCCAGCATTTT.